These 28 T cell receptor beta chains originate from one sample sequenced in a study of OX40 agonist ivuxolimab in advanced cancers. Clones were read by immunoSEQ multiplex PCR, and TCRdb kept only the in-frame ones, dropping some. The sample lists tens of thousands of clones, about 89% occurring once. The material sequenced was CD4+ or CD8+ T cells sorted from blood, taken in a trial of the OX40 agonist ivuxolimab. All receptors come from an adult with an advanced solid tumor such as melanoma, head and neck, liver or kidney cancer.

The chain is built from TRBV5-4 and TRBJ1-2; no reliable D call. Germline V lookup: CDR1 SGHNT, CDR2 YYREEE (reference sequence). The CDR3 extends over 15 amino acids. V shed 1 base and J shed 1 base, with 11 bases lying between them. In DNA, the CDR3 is TGTGCCAGCAGCTTGTGGGCCCGACGTAACTATGGCTACACCTTC. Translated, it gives CASSLWARRNYGYTF.

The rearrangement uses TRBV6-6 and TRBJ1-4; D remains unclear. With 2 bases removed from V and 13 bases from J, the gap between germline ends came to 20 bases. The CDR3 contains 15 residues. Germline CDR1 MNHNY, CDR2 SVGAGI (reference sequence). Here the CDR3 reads CASSYPSMTPSTLFF. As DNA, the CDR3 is TGTGCCAGCAGTTACCCATCCATGACCCCCTCCACACTGTTTTTT.

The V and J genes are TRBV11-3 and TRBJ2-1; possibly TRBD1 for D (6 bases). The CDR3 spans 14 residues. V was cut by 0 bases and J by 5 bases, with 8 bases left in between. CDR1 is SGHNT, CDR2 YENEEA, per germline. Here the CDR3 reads CASSLENRDNEQFF. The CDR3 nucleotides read TGTGCCAGCAGCTTAGAGAACAGGGACAATGAGCAGTTCTTC. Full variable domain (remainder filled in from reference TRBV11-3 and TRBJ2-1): EAGVVQSPRYKIIEKKQPVAFWCNPISGHNTLYWYLQNLGQGPELLIRYENEEAVDDSQLPKDRFSAERLKGVDSTLKIQPAELGDSAVYLCASSLENRDNEQFFGPGTRLTVL.

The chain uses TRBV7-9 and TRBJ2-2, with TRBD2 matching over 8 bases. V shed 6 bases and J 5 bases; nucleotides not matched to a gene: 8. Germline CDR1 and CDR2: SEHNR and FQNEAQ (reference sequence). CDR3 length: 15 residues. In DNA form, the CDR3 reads TGTGCCAGCAGATCCGGGGGGGCCCGGACCGGGGAGCTGTTTTTT. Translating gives CASRSGGARTGELFF.

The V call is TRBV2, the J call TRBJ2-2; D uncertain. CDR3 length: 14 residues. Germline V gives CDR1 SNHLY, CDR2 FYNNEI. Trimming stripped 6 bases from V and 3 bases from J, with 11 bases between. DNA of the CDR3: TGTGCCAGCAGCCGGACGGAGTACACCGGGGAGCTGTTTTTT. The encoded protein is CASSRTEYTGELFF.

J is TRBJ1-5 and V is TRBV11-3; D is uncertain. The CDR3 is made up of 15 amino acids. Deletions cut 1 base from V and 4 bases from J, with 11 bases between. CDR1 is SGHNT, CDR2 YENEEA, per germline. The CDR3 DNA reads TGTGCCAGCAGCTTAGTGAGGGATTTGAATCAGCCCCAGCATTTT. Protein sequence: CASSLVRDLNQPQHF.

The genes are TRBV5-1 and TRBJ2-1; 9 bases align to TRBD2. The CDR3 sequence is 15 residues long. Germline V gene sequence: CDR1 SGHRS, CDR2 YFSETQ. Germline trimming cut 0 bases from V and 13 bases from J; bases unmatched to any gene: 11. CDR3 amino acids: CASSLAAGGRGLQFF. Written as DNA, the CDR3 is TGCGCCAGCAGCTTGGCTGCGGGGGGGCGGGGACTTCAGTTCTTC.

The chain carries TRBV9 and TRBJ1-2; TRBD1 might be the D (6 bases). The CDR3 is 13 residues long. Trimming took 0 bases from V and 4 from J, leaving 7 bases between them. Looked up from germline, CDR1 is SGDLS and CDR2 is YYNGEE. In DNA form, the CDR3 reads TGTGCCAGCAGCGTAGGCAGGGGCTATGGCTACACCTTC. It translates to CASSVGRGYGYTF.

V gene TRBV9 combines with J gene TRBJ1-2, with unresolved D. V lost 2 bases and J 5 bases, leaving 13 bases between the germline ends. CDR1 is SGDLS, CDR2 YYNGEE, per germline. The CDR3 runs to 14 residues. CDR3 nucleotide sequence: TGTGCCAGCAGCGTGACGGGGAGAGGGTATGGCTACACCTTC. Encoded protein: CASSVTGRGYGYTF. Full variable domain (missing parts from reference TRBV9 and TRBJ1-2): DSGVTQTPKHLITATGQRVTLRCSPRSGDLSVYWYQQSLDQGLQFLIQYYNGEERAKGNILERFSAQQFPDLHSELNLSSLELGDSALYFCASSVTGRGYGYTFGSGTRLTVV.

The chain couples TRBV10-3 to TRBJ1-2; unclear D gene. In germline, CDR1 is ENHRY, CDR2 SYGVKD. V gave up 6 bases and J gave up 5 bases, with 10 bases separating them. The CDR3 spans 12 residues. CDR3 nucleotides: TGTGCCATCAGGGACCCTGGGTATGGCTACACCTTC. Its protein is CAIRDPGYGYTF.

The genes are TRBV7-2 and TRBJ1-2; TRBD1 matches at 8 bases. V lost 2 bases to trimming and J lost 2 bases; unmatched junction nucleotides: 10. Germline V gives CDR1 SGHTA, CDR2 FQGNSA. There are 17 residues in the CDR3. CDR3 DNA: TGTGCCAGCAGCTTAAGGTCGGGGGACAGGACGAACTATGGCTACACCTTC. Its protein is CASSLRSGDRTNYGYTF.

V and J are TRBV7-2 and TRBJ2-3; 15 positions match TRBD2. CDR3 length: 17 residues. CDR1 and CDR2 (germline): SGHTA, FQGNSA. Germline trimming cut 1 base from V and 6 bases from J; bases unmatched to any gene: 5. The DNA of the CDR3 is TGTGCCAGCAGCTTAGATCGGACTAGCGGGAGGGGTGATACGCAGTATTTT. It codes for CASSLDRTSGRGDTQYF.

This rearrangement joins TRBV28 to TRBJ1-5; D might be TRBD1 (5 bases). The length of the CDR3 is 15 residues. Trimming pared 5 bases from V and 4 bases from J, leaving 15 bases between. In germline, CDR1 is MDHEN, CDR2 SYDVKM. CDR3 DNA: TGTGCCAGCAGTCCACCCGGCAGGGTTAATCAGCCCCAGCATTTT. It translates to CASSPPGRVNQPQHF.

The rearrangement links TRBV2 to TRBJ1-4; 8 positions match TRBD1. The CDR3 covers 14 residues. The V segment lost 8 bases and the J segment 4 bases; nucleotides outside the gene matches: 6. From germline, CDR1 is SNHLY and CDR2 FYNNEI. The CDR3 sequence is CASAGTGFNEKLFF. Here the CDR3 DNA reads TGTGCCAGCGCGGGGACAGGATTTAATGAAAAACTGTTTTTT.

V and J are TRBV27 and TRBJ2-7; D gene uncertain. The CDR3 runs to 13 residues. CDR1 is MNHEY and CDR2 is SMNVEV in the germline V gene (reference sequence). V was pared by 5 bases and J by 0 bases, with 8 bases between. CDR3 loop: CASSGSSSYEQYF. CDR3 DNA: TGTGCCAGCAGTGGTTCTAGCTCCTACGAGCAGTACTTC.

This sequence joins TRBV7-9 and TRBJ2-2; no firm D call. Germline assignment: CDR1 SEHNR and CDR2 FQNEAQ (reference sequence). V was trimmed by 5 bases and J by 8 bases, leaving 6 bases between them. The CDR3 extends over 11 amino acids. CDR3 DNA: TGTGCCAGCAGCCAGGCGGGGGAGCTGTTTTTT. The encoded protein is CASSQAGELFF.

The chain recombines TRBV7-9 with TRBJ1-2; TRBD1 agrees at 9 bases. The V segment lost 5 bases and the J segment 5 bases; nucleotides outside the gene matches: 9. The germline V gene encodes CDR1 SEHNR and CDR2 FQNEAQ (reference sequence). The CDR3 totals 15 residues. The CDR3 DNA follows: TGTGCCAGCAGCAGCGTAGGGACAGGGAAGTATGGCTACACCTTC. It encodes CASSSVGTGKYGYTF. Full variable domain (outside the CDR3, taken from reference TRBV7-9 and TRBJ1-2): DTGVSQNPRHKITKRGQNVTFRCDPISEHNRLYWYRQTLGQGPEFLTYFQNEAQLEKSRLLSDRFSAERPKGSFSTLEIQRTEQGDSAMYLCASSSVGTGKYGYTFGSGTRLTVV.

The CDR3 sequence is CASSLVWADGELFF. CDR3 nucleotides: TGTGCCAGCAGCTTAGTGTGGGCGGACGGGGAGCTGTTTTTT. The chain couples TRBV7-2 to TRBJ2-2; D unclear. The CDR3 runs to 14 residues. Germline CDR1 is SGHTA and CDR2 is FQGNSA. V lost 1 base to trimming and J lost 7 bases, with 10 bases between them.

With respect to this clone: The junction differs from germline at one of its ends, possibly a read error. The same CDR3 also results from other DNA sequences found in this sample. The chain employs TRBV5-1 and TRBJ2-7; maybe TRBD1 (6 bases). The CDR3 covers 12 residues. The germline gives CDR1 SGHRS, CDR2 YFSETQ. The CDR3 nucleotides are TGTGCCAGCAGCGGCGGACAGAGGAGCCAGTACTTC. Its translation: CASSGGQRSQYF.

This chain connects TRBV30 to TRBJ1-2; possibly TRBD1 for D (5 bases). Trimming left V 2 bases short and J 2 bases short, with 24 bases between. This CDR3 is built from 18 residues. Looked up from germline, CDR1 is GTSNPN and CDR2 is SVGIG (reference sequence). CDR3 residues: CAWSSLRIPGRGNYGYTF. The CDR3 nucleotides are TGTGCCTGGAGTTCCCTCCGTATTCCGGGACGGGGAAACTATGGCTACACCTTC.

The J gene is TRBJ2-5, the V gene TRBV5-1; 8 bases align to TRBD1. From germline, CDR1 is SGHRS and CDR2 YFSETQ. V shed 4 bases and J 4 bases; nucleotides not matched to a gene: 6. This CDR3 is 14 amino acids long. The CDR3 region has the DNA TGCGCCAGCAGCGGAGGGACAGGCGGAGAGACCCAGTACTTC. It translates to CASSGGTGGETQYF.

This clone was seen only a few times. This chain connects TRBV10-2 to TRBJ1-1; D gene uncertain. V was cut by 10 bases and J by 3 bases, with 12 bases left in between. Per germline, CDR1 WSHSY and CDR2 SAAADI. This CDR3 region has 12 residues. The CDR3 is CATMTWDTEAFF. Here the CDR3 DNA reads TGCGCCACAATGACTTGGGACACTGAAGCTTTCTTT.

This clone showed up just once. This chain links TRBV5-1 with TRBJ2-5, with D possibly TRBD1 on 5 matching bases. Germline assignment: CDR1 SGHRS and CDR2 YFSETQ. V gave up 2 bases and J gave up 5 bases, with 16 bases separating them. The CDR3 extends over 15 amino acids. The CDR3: CASSLGVGRWETQYF. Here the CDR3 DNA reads TGCGCCAGCAGCTTAGGGGTCGGCCGATGGGAGACCCAGTACTTC. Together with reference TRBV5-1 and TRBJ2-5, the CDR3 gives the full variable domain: KAGVTQTPRYLIKTRGQQVTLSCSPISGHRSVSWYQQTPGQGLQFLFEYFSETQRNKGNFPGRFSGRQFSNSRSEMNVSTLELGDSALYLCASSLGVGRWETQYFGPGTRLLVL.

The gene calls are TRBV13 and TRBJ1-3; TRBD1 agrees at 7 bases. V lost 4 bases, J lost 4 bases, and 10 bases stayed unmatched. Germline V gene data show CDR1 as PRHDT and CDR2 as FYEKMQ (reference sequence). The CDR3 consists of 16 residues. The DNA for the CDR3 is TGTGCCAGCAGCTCTACCGACAGGGTATACGGAAACACCATATATTTT. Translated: CASSSTDRVYGNTIYF.

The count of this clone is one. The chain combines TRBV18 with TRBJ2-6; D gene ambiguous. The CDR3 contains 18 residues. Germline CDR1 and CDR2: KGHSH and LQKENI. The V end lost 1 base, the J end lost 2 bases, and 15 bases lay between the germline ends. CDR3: CASSPQRLLLTGANVLTF. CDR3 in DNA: TGTGCCAGCTCACCACAGAGGTTGCTACTCACTGGGGCCAACGTCCTGACTTTC.

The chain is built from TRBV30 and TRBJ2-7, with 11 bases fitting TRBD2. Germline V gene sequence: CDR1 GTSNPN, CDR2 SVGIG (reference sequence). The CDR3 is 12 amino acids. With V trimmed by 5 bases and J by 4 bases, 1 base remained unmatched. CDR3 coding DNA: TGTGCCTGGGGGACTAGCGGATACGAGCAGTACTTC. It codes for CAWGTSGYEQYF.

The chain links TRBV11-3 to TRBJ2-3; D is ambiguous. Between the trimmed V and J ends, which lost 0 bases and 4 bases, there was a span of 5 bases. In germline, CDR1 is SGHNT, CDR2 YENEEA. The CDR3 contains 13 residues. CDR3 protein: CASSLDRPDTQYF. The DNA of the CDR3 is TGTGCCAGCAGCTTAGACAGGCCAGATACGCAGTATTTT.

The CDR3 protein is CASSAGNGGPGTEAFF. The CDR3 region has the DNA TGTGCCAGCTCAGCTGGAAACGGAGGCCCGGGCACTGAAGCTTTCTTT. The chain is built from TRBV18 and TRBJ1-1; D is unclear. This CDR3 region has 16 residues. Germline V lookup: CDR1 KGHSH, CDR2 LQKENI. V shed 5 bases and J shed 4 bases, with 20 bases lying between them. The full variable domain, its missing parts supplied by reference TRBV18 and TRBJ1-1, is NAGVMQNPRHLVRRRGQEARLRCSPMKGHSHVYWYRQLPEEGLKFMVYLQKENIIDESGMPKERFSAEFPKEGPSILRIQQVVRGDSAAYFCASSAGNGGPGTEAFFGQGTRLTVV.